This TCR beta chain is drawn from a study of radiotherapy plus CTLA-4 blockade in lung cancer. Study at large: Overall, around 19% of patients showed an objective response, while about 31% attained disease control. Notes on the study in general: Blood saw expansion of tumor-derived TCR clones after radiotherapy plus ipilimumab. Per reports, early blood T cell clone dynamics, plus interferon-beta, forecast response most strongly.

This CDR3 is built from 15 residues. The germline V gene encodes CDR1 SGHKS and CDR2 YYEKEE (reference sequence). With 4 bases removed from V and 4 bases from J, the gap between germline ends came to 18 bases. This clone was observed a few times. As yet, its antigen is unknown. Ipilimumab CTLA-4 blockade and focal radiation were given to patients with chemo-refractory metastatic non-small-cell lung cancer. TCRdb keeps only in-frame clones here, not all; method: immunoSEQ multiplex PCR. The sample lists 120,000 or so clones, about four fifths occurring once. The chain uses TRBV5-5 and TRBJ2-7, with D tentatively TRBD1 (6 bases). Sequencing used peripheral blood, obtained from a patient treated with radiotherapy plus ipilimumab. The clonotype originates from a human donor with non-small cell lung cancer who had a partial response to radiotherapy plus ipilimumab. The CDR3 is CASSLDSYQEYEQYF. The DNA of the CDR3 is TGTGCCAGCAGCCTGGACAGCTACCAGGAATACGAGCAGTACTTC.